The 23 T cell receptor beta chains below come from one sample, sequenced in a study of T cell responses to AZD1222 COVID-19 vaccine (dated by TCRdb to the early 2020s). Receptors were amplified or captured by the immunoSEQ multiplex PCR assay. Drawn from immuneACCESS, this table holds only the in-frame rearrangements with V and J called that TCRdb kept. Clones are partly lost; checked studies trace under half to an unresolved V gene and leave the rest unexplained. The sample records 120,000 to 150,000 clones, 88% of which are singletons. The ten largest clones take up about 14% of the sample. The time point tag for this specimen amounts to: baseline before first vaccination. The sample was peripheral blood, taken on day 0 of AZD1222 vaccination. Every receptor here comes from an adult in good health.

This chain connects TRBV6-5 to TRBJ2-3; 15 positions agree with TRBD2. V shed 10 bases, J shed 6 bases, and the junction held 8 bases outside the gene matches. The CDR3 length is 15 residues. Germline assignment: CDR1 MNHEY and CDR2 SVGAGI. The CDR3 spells CATIGLAGGSDTQYF. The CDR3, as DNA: TGTGCCACCATAGGACTAGCGGGGGGGTCGGATACGCAGTATTTT.

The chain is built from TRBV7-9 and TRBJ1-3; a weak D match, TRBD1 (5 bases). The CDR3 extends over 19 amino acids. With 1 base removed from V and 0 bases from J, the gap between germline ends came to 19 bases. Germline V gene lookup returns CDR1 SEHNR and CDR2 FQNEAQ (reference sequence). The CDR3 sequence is CASSLEARVLSLSGNTIYF. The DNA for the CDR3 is TGTGCCAGCAGCTTAGAGGCCAGGGTATTGTCCCTCTCTGGAAACACCATATATTTT.

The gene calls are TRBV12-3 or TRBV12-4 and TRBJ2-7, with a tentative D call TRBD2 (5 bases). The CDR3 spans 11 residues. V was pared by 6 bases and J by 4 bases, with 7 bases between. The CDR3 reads CASSRGYEQYF. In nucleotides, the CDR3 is TGTGCCAGCAGCCGAGGGTACGAGCAGTACTTC.

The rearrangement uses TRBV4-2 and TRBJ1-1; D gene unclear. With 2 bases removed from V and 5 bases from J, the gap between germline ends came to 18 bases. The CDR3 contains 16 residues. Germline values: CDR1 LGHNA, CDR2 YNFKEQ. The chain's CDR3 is CASSQPGRGRGTEAFF. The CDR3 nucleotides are TGTGCCAGCAGCCAACCCGGGAGAGGACGTGGGACTGAAGCTTTCTTT.

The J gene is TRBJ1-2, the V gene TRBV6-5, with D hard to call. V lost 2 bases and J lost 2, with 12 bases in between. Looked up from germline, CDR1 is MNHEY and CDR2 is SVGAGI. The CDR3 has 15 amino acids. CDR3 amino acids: CASSYDLTHNYGYTF. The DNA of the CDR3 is TGTGCCAGCAGTTACGATCTAACCCACAACTATGGCTACACCTTC.

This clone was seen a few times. Here the CDR3 DNA reads TGTGCCAGCAGTTTGGACAGGGGCTCAGATACGCAGTATTTT. Amino acids: CASSLDRGSDTQYF. The J gene is TRBJ2-3, the V gene TRBV6-4; 9 bases are a match to TRBD1. The CDR3 has 14 amino acids. V trimming: 5 bases; J trimming: 4 bases; junction bases outside the gene matches: 4. CDR1 is MRHNA, CDR2 SNTAGT, per germline.

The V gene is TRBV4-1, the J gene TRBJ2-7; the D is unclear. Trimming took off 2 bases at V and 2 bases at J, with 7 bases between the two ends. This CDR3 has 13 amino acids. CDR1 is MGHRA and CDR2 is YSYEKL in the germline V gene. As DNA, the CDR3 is TGCGCCAGCAGCCAACGGACGGCCTACGAGCAGTACTTC. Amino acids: CASSQRTAYEQYF.

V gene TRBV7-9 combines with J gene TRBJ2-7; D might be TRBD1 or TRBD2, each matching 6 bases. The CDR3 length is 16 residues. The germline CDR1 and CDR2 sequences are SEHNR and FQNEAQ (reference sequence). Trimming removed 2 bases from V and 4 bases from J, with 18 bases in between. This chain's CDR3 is CASSLLPQGGVYEQYF. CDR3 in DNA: TGTGCCAGCAGCTTACTCCCACAGGGAGGTGTTTACGAGCAGTACTTC.

As DNA, the CDR3 is TGTGCCGCTTTTTGTGGGCTAAGGAGCAATCAGCCCCAGCATTTT. It codes for CAAFCGLRSNQPQHF. V and J are TRBV6-4 and TRBJ1-5; D remains ambiguous. V was shortened by 11 bases and J by 1 base, with 18 bases between the two germline ends. CDR1 and CDR2 from the germline V gene are MRHNA and SNTAGT. The length of the CDR3 is 15 residues.

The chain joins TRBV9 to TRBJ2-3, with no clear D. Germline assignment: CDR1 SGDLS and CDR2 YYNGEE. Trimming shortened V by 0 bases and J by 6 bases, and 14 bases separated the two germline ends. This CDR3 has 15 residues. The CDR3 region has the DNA TGTGCCAGCAGCGTAGCTGCGGCTAAGGCCGATACGCAGTATTTT. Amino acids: CASSVAAAKADTQYF.

As DNA, the CDR3 is TGTGCCATCAGTGAGTCTGACGGGGGGGCCTTTTATGAGCAGTTCTTC. Translating gives CAISESDGGAFYEQFF. V is TRBV10-3 and J is TRBJ2-1, with 8 positions matching TRBD2. Germline values: CDR1 ENHRY, CDR2 SYGVKD. V shed 0 bases and J 8 bases; nucleotides not matched to a gene: 9. The CDR3 sequence is 16 residues long.

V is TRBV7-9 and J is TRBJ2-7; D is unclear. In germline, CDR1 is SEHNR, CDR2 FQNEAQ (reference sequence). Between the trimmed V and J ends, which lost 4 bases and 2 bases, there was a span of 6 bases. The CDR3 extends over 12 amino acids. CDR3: CASSSRPYEQYF. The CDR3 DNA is TGTGCCAGCAGCTCAAGGCCCTACGAGCAGTACTTC.

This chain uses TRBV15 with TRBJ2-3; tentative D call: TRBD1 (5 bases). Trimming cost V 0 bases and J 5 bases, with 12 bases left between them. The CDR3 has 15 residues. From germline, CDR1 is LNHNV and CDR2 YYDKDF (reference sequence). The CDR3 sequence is CATSRDLLRGDTQYF. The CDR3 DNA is TGTGCCACCAGCAGAGATCTCCTAAGGGGAGATACGCAGTATTTT. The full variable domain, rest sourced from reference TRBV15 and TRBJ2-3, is DAMVIQNPRYQVTQFGKPVTLSCSQTLNHNVMYWYQQKSSQAPKLLFHYYDKDFNNEADTPDNFQSRRPNTSFCFLDIRSPGLGDTAMYLCATSRDLLRGDTQYFGPGTRLTVL.

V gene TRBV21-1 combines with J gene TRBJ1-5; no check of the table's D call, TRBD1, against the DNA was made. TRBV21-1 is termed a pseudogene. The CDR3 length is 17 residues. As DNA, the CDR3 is TGTGCCAGCAGCAAATGCCCCCGGGACAGGGAGGATCAGCCCCAGCATTTT. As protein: CASSKCPRDREDQPQHF.

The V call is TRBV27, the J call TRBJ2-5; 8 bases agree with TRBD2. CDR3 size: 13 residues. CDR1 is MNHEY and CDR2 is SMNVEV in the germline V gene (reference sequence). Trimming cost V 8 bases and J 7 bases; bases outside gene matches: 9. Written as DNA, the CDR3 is TGTGCCAGCCAACCCGGACTAGCAGGGACCCAGTACTTC. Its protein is CASQPGLAGTQYF.

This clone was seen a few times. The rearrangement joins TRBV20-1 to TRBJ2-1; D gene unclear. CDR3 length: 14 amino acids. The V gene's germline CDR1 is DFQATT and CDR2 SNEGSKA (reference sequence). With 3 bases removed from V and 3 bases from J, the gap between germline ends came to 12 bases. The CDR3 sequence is CSASSGEIYNEQFF. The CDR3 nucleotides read TGCAGTGCTAGTTCAGGAGAAATCTACAATGAGCAGTTCTTC.

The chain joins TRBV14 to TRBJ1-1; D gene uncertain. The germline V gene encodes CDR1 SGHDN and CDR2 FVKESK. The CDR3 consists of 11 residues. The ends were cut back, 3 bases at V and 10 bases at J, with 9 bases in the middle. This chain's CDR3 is CASSHGFRAFF. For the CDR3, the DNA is TGTGCCAGCAGCCACGGGTTTCGAGCTTTCTTT.

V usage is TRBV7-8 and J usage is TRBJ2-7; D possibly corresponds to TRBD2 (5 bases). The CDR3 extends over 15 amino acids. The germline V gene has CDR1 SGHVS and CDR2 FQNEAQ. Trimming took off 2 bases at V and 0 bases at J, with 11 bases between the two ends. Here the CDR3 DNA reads TGTGCCAGCAGCTTATTTGAGGGCTTCTCCTACGAGCAGTACTTC. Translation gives CASSLFEGFSYEQYF. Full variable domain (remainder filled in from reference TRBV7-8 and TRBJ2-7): GAGVSQSPRYKVAKRGQDVALRCDPISGHVSLFWYQQALGQGPEFLTYFQNEAQLDKSGLPSDRFFAERPEGSVSTLKIQRTQQEDSAVYLCASSLFEGFSYEQYFGPGTRLTVT.

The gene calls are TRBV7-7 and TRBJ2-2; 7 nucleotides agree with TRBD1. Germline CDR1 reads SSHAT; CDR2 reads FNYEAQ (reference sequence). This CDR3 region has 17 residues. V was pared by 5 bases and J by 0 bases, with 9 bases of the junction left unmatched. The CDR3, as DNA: TGTGCCAGCAGCCCCTCCCGACAGGGACCGAACACCGGGGAGCTGTTTTTT. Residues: CASSPSRQGPNTGELFF.

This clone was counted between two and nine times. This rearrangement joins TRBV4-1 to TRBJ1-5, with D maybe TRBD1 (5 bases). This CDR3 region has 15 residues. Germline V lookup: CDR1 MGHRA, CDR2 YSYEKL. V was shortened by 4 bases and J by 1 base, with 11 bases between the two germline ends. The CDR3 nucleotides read TGCGCCAGCAGCCTTGGACATGAGAGCAATCAGCCCCAGCATTTT. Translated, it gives CASSLGHESNQPQHF.

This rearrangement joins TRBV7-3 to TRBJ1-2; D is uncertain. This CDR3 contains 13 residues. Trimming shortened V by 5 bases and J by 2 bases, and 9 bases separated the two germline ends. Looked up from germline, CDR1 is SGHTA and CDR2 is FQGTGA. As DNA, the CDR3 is TGTGCCAGCAGCCCCGGCTTAAACTATGGCTACACCTTC. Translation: CASSPGLNYGYTF.

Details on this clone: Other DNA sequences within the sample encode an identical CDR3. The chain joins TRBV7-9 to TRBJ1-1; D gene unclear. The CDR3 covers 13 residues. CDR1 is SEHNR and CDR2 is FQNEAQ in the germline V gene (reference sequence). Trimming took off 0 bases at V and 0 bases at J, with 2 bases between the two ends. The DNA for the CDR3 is TGTGCCAGCAGCTTAGCCCTGAACACTGAAGCTTTCTTT. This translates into CASSLALNTEAFF.

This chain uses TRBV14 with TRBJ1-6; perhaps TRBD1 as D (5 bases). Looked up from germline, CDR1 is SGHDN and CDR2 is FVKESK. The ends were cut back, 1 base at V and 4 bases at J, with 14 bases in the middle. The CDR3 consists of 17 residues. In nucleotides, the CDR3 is TGTGCCAGCAGCCAAGGGGCCAGGGTAGGATATAATTCACCCCTCCACTTT. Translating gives CASSQGARVGYNSPLHF.